Each of the 2 T cell receptor beta chains below was sequenced from the same sample in a study of T cells in Graves' hyperthyroidism and ophthalmopathy. RNA transcripts yielded amplified TCR beta CDR3 regions. Primed by the HTBI set, a first-round RT-PCR was run on the TCR CDR3. MiXCR, applied by TCRdb to the multiplex PCR reads, yields one record per CDR3 protein. The sample has about 710,000 distinct CDR3 sequences, 15% to 20% seen once. The source material was blood. The origin of the receptors is a man younger than 35 with Graves' hyperthyroidism.

There are a few counts of this clonotype. The chain carries TRBV5-8 and TRBJ2-1; D remains ambiguous. From germline, CDR1 is SGHTS and CDR2 YDEGEE. Between the trimmed V and J ends, which lost 1 base and 16 bases, there was a span of 18 bases. The CDR3 runs 13 residues. The CDR3 is CASSLPPERAEFF. Here the CDR3 DNA reads TGTGCCAGCAGCTTGCCCCCGGAACGGGCCGAATTCTTC.

In this sample, this clonotype turned up many times. V usage is TRBV28 and J usage is TRBJ1-5; D may be TRBD1 (5 bases). Germline V CDR1 and CDR2: MDHEN, SYDVKM. Trimming pared 8 bases from V and 7 bases from J, leaving 15 bases between. This CDR3 is 13 amino acids long. The CDR3 sequence is CASGTTEQQPQHF. CDR3 DNA: TGTGCCAGCGGGACGACCGAACAGCAGCCCCAGCATTTT. Full variable domain (outside the CDR3, taken from reference TRBV28 and TRBJ1-5): DVKVTQSSRYLVKRTGEKVFLECVQDMDHENMFWYRQDPGLGLRLIYFSYDVKMKEKGDIPEGYSVSREKKERFSLILESASTNQTSMYLCASGTTEQQPQHFGDGTRLSIL.